This T cell receptor beta chain was captured by sequencing in a study of cytomegalovirus exposure and HLA in healthy donors. Across the whole study: Unique TCRs from HLA-typed donors, around 79 million of them, were held in an early data release. Genetic ancestry analysis placed around four fifths of the 398 donors that were genotyped in the Caucasian-associated cluster. General observations from the study: Common viral pathogens seemed to be connected with several of the most significant clusters, according to a later analysis.

About this clone: As yet, its antigen is unknown.

This CDR3 region has 14 residues. Trimming took off 7 bases at V and 4 bases at J, with 15 bases between the two ends. In germline, CDR1 is MNHEY, CDR2 SVGAGI. In the PCR, 60 Vbeta and 13 Jbeta primers were used. The assay was immunoSEQ multiplex PCR, and TCRdb's table has in-frame clones only and misses some. Recorded for this sample: about 130,000 clones. The sample taken for sequencing was PBMCs. The source of this sequence is a woman aged 35 to 49 in good health and CMV-seronegative. The gene calls are TRBV6-5 and TRBJ2-3; tentative D call: TRBD2 (7 bases). The CDR3 DNA reads as TGTGCCAGCAAAATGACGGGGGGCCCAGATACGCAGTATTTT. This codes for CASKMTGGPDTQYF.